A single count supports the clone carrying this TCR beta chain. What it binds is not known. This entry comes from a study of T-cell reconstitution after alpha-beta-depleted transplantation in children. The authors prepared the TCRbeta library with unique molecular identifiers. Via MiXCR, TCRdb re-called the PCR reads, giving one row per CDR3 protein. The repertoire holds 250,000 to 400,000 distinct CDR3 sequences, with approximately 23% as singletons. Whole-study results and caveats: Roughly two months post-transplant, alpha-beta T cells reportedly originated from several hundred graft clones that had expanded. It was newly produced T cells that mostly accounted for T-cell counts and diversity one year after transplant.

The source of this sequence is a male patient aged 10 to 17 who had a stem cell transplant for acute lymphoblastic leukemia, so the T cells may come from the graft donor. Sequenced here: PBMCs, mostly from graft donor cells, sampled 180 days after TCRalphabeta/CD19-depleted stem cell transplant.

DNA of the CDR3: TGTGCCAGCAGCTTAATGCACCGTGACTCTTCTGGGGCCAACGTCCTGACTTTC. Amino acids: CASSLMHRDSSGANVLTF. V gene TRBV7-3 combines with J gene TRBJ2-6; D gene ambiguous. V gave up 1 base and J gave up 1 base, with 14 bases separating them. The CDR3 consists of 18 residues. Germline V gene sequence: CDR1 SGHTA, CDR2 FQGTGA.